This T cell receptor beta chain is drawn from a study of vaccination and CD4 T cells after COVID-19. Study-wide background: Overlapping spike peptides served as the stimulus for the cells. These peptides came from SARS-CoV-2 and from the common cold coronaviruses HCoV-NL63, HCoV-OC43 and HCoV-229E. Some control cultures received a CEFX pool, which served as the positive control. Others received an HIV-1 Nef pool or no peptide.

Details on this clonotype: As yet, its antigen is unknown.

The CDR3 runs to 14 residues. Losses at the gene ends were 5 bases for V and 8 bases for J; bases not matched to a gene: 11. An Oncomine TCR Beta short-read assay was used to sequence the DNA from cultured CD4+ T cells. TCRdb ran MiXCR on the PCR reads and lists one entry per CDR3 protein. In the table there are about 20,000 distinct CDR3 sequences, about half of which are singletons. Documented treatment: 10-day PBMC culture with coronavirus spike peptide pools or control peptides (ViraFEST assay). This chain connects TRBV12-3 or TRBV12-4 to TRBJ2-7; 8 nucleotides line up with TRBD2. The sample consisted of CD4+ T cells from blood, cultured in vitro. This clonotype was obtained from a human donor who had recovered from COVID-19. The CDR3 DNA reads TGTGCCAGCAGTCTAACTAGCGGATTGCCTCAGCAGTACTTC. Translated: CASSLTSGLPQQYF.